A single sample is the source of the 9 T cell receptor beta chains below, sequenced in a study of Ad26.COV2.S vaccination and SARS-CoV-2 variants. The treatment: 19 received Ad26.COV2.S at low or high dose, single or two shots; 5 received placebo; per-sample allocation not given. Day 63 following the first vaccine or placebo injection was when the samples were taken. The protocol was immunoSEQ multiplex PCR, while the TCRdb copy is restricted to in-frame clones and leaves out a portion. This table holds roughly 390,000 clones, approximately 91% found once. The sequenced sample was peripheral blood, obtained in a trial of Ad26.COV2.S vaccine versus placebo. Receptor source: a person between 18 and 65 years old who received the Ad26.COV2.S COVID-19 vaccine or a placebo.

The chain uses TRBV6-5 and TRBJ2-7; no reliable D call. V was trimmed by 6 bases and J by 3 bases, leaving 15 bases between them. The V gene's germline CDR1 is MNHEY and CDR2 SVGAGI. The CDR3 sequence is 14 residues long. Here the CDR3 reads CASSAGPSSYEQYF. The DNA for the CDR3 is TGTGCCAGCAGCGCCGGGCCCTCTAGCTACGAGCAGTACTTC.

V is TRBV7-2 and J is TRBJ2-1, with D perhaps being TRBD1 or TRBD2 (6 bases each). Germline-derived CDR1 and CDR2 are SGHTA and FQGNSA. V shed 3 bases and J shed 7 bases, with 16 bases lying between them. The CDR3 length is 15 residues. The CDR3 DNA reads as TGTGCCAGCAGCTTCGTGGGGGGCACGGGGAATGAGCAGTTCTTC. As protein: CASSFVGGTGNEQFF.

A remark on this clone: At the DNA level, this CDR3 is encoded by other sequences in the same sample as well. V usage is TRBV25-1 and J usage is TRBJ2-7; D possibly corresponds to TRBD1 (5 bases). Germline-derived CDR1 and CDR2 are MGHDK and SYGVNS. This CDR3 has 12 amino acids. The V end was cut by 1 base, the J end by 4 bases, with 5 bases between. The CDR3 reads CASSESGYEQYF. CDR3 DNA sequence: TGTGCCAGCAGTGAATCAGGGTACGAGCAGTACTTC.

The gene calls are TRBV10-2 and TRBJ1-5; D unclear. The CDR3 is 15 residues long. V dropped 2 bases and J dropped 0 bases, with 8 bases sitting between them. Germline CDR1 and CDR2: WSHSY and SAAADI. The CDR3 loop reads CASSEGLSSNQPQHF. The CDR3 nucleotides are TGCGCCAGCAGTGAGGGGCTGAGTAGCAATCAGCCCCAGCATTTT.

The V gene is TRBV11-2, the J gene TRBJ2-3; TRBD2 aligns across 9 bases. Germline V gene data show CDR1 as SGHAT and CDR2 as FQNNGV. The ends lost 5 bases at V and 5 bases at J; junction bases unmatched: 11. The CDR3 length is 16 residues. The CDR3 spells CASSKSRVAGEDTQYF. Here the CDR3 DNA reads TGTGCCAGCAGCAAGTCTAGAGTAGCGGGGGAAGATACGCAGTATTTT.

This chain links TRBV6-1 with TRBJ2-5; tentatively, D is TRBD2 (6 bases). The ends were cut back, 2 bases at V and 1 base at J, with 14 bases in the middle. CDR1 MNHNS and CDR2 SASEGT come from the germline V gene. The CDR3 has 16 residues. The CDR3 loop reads CASSERDRGLQETQYF. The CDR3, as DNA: TGTGCCAGCAGTGAAAGGGATAGGGGACTCCAAGAGACCCAGTACTTC.

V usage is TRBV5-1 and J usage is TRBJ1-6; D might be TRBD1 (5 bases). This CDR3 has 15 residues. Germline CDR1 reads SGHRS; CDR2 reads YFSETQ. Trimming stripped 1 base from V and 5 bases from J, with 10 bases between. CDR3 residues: CASSLIPGNNSPLHF. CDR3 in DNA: TGCGCCAGCAGCTTGATCCCAGGGAATAATTCACCCCTCCACTTT.

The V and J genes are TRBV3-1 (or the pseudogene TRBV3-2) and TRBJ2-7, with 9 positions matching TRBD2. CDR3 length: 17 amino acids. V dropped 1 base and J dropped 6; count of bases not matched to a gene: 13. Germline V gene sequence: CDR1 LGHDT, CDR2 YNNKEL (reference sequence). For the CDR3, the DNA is TGTGCCAGCAGCCAAGGCGGAGCCGGGACTAGCACTGCCGAGCAGTACTTC. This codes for CASSQGGAGTSTAEQYF.

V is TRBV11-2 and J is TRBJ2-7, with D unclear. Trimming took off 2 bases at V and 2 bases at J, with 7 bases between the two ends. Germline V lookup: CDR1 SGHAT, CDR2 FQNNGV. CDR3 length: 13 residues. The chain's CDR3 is CASSLPVTYEQYF. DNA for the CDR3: TGTGCCAGCAGCTTACCCGTGACCTACGAGCAGTACTTC.